Listed below are T cell receptor beta chains from one sample, sequenced in a study of T-cell memory formation after mild COVID-19. Each CDR3 protein gets one entry after TCRdb re-called the 5' RACE reads with MiXCR. The data contain approximately 100,000 distinct CDR3 sequences, approximately 10% of them singletons. The specimen sequenced was PBMCs or a T cell subset sorted from them (not recorded which). The source of these receptors is a man aged 18 to 30 who had mild COVID-19 (a few samples of this study predate the infection). Cell type and time point are not known. Each CDR3 is given with its conserved first and last residue. D genes are given only for firm matches. Clone size is given for some rows only: seen once, a few or many times, or a class if the clone is expanded.

D	V	J	size	CDR3	DNA
TRBD1	TRBV29-1	TRBJ1-1	few	CSVEDGTGGTEAFF	TGCAGCGTTGAAGACGGGACAGGGGGCACTGAAGCTTTCTTT
TRBD1	TRBV4-3	TRBJ2-3	NA	CASSQLPGQGGTFVTDTQYF	TGCGCCAGCAGCCAACTACCGGGACAGGGCGGGACCTTTGTCACAGATACGCAGTATTTT
NA	TRBV6-6	TRBJ2-1	few	CASSYRGSYNEQFF	TGTGCCAGCAGTTACCGGGGGAGTTACAATGAGCAGTTCTTC
NA	TRBV4-1	TRBJ1-5	NA	CASSPEGDTRNQPQHF	TGCGCCAGCAGTCCGGAGGGGGACACGAGGAATCAGCCCCAGCATTTT
NA	TRBV3-1	TRBJ2-1	NA	CASSQVPGVFSEQFF	TGTGCCAGCAGCCAAGTCCCGGGGGTCTTTAGTGAGCAGTTCTTC
NA	TRBV29-1	TRBJ2-5	few	CSVEGRDWEETQYF	TGCAGCGTTGAAGGGCGGGACTGGGAAGAGACCCAGTACTTC
NA	TRBV19	TRBJ2-1	many	CASSGRPGLEQFF	TGTGCCAGTAGTGGCCGGCCTGGCTTGGAGCAGTTCTTC
NA	TRBV21-1	TRBJ2-1	NA	CASSLQGAEMFDEQFF	TGTGCCAGCAGCTTACAGGGGGCGGAAATGTTCGATGAGCAGTTCTTC
NA	TRBV4-1	TRBJ1-1	few	CASSQEGLLTEAFF	TGCGCCAGCAGCCAAGAGGGCTTGCTTACTGAAGCTTTCTTT
NA	TRBV5-1	TRBJ2-7	few	CASSLDAGVGNEQYF	TGCGCCAGCAGCTTGGATGCGGGCGTCGGGAACGAGCAGTACTTC
TRBD1	TRBV12-3/TRBV12-4	TRBJ1-1	few	CASSKRRTGSNTEAFF	TGTGCCAGCAGTAAACGACGGACAGGATCGAACACTGAAGCTTTCTTT
NA	TRBV9	TRBJ1-6	many	CASTLSGLGGPLHF	TGTGCCAGCACCTTATCGGGGTTAGGAGGACCCCTCCACTTT
NA	TRBV20-1	TRBJ2-2	many	CSARGGATNTGELFF	TGCAGTGCTAGAGGGGGGGCCACCAACACCGGGGAGCTGTTTTTT
NA	TRBV5-1	TRBJ1-1	NA	CASLSGDVGNTEAFF	TGCGCCAGCTTGTCGGGGGACGTCGGGAACACTGAAGCTTTCTTT
NA	TRBV6-5	TRBJ2-1	NA	CASSQIRGGLNNEQFF	TGTGCCAGCAGTCAAATTCGTGGGGGACTGAACAATGAGCAGTTCTTC
NA	TRBV29-1	TRBJ2-1	few	CSVVRVMGEQFF	TGCAGCGTTGTCAGGGTAATGGGTGAGCAGTTCTTC
NA	TRBV7-6	TRBJ2-5	few	CASTRRAGDRETQYF	TGTGCCAGCACCCGACGGGCAGGGGATCGGGAGACCCAGTACTTC
TRBD2	TRBV9	TRBJ2-3	few	CASSVEGGGAGDTQYF	TGTGCCAGCAGCGTAGAAGGCGGGGGGGCGGGAGATACGCAGTATTTT
TRBD2	TRBV7-6	TRBJ2-2	NA	CASTPRGGTGELFF	TGTGCCAGCACTCCCCGGGGGGGGACCGGGGAGCTGTTTTTT
NA	TRBV29-1	TRBJ2-5	many	CSGGGTQETQYF	TGCAGCGGTGGGGGGACCCAAGAGACCCAGTACTTC
TRBD2	TRBV4-1	TRBJ2-1	NA	CASIHNAGAGGINNEQFF	TGCGCCAGCATCCACAACGCGGGAGCGGGGGGGATCAACAATGAGCAGTTCTTC
NA	TRBV30	TRBJ1-1	NA	CAWSDGTNTEAFF	TGTGCCTGGAGTGACGGCACCAACACTGAAGCTTTCTTT
TRBD2	TRBV28	TRBJ2-3	many	CASSLGLAGTQYF	TGTGCCAGCAGCCTGGGACTAGCCGGTACGCAGTATTTT
NA	TRBV6-5	TRBJ2-5	NA	CASSPGAGQETQYF	TGTGCCAGCAGCCCGGGGGCCGGACAAGAGACCCAGTACTTC
NA	TRBV5-5	TRBJ1-1	NA	CASSLWSSQNTEAFF	TGTGCCAGCAGCTTGTGGTCATCCCAAAACACTGAAGCTTTCTTT
TRBD1	TRBV25-1	TRBJ2-5	NA	CASSEWDSGETQYF	TGTGCCAGCAGTGAATGGGACAGTGGAGAGACCCAGTACTTC
TRBD2	TRBV20-1	TRBJ2-1	few	CSASQTSGAYNEQFF	TGCAGTGCTAGTCAGACTAGCGGGGCCTACAATGAGCAGTTCTTC
TRBD1	TRBV10-3	TRBJ2-7	NA	CAISPNPDRGAYEQYF	TGTGCCATCAGTCCTAACCCTGACAGGGGGGCCTACGAGCAGTACTTC
TRBD1	TRBV29-1	TRBJ1-4	few	CSAIGRGQEKLFF	TGCAGCGCCATCGGCAGGGGGCAAGAAAAACTGTTTTTT
NA	TRBV9	TRBJ2-1	NA	CASSATTGSGEQFF	TGTGCCAGCAGCGCCACAACGGGGTCCGGTGAGCAGTTCTTC
NA	TRBV11-2	TRBJ2-5	NA	CASSLRLTLGGETQYF	TGTGCCAGCAGCTTAAGGCTCACCCTTGGCGGAGAGACCCAGTACTTC
TRBD1	TRBV20-1	TRBJ1-2	few	CSARDLQGALEGYTF	TGCAGTGCTAGAGATCTACAGGGGGCATTGGAGGGCTACACCTTC
TRBD1	TRBV5-1	TRBJ2-7	NA	CASSPDRVGGYEQYF	TGCGCCAGCAGCCCGGACAGGGTGGGGGGCTACGAGCAGTACTTC
TRBD2	TRBV6-1	TRBJ2-1	few	CASSPTSGGANEQFF	TGTGCCAGCAGCCCTACTAGCGGGGGGGCCAATGAGCAGTTCTTC
NA	TRBV19	TRBJ1-1	NA	CASSLGRDDTEAFF	TGTGCCAGTAGTCTCGGACGGGACGACACTGAAGCTTTCTTT
NA	TRBV7-2	TRBJ1-5	few	CASSGSPIEPQHF	TGTGCCAGCAGCGGTTCCCCAATAGAGCCCCAGCATTTT
NA	TRBV27	TRBJ1-4	few	CASSRKEEEKLFF	TGTGCCAGCAGTAGAAAAGAGGAAGAAAAACTGTTTTTT
NA	TRBV6-6	TRBJ2-1	many	CASSYSTYNEQFF	TGTGCCAGCAGTTACTCGACCTACAATGAGCAGTTCTTC
NA	TRBV4-1	TRBJ2-5	few	CASSHQLGSQETQYF	TGCGCCAGCAGCCACCAACTAGGGAGCCAAGAGACCCAGTACTTC
NA	TRBV14	TRBJ2-1	many	CASSPLLNTIYNEQFF	TGTGCCAGCAGCCCCCTCCTCAACACAATCTACAATGAGCAGTTCTTC
TRBD2	TRBV9	TRBJ2-1	NA	CASSVGSGGAYEQFF	TGTGCCAGCAGCGTAGGGAGCGGGGGGGCCTACGAGCAGTTCTTC
NA	TRBV12-3/TRBV12-4	TRBJ1-4	few	CASRSNVATNEKLFF	TGTGCCAGCAGGTCAAACGTCGCAACTAATGAAAAACTGTTTTTT
NA	TRBV4-2	TRBJ1-2	NA	CASSPEKRGGYGYTF	TGTGCCAGCAGCCCCGAAAAGCGGGGTGGCTATGGCTACACCTTC
NA	TRBV11-2	TRBJ2-3	few	CASSFEGRTDTQYF	TGTGCCAGCAGCTTTGAAGGGCGCACAGATACGCAGTATTTT
TRBD2	TRBV4-3	TRBJ2-4	many	CASSHSNSGNIQYF	TGCGCCAGCAGCCATTCGAATAGCGGGAACATTCAGTACTTC